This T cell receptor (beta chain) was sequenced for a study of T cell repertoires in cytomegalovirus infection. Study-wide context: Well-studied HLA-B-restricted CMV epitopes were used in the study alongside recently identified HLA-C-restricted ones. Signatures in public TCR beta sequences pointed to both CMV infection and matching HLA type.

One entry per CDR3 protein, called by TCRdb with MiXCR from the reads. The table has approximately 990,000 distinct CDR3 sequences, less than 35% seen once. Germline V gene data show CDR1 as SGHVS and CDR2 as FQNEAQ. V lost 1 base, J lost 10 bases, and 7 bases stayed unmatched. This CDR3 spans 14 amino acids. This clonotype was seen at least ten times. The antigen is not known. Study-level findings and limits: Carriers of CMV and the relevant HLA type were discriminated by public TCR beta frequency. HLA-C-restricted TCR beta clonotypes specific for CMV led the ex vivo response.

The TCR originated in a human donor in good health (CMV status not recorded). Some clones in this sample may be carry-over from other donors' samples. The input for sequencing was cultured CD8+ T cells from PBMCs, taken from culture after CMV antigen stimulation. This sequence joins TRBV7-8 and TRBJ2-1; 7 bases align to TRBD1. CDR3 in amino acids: CASSLDSEGGEQFF. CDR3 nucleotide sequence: TGTGCCAGCAGCTTAGATTCCGAAGGGGGCGAGCAGTTCTTC.